This TCR beta chain came from a study of human T cells and chemical hapten exposure. Study conclusions and caveats: Expanded TCRs produced significantly more large CDR3 similarity clusters than controls did. DPC sensitization left the count of TCRs above 1 in 1000 unchanged.

This CDR3 spans 16 amino acids. The germline V and J ends were trimmed by 0 bases and 0 bases, with 9 bases remaining between them. Germline V gene lookup returns CDR1 KGHSH and CDR2 LQKENI. TCRdb used MiXCR to reprocess the RACE reads, holding one entry per CDR3 protein. The sample holds tens of thousands of distinct CDR3 sequences, 14% seen once. This clonotype came up a few times. Its antigen is as yet unknown. The time point: pre-sensitization, week 0. Treatment of the sample: therapeutic diphenylcyclopropenone sensitization with weekly scalp DPC. Every donor had alopecia and was 18 to 70 years old; all were suitable for DPC.

The source material was whole blood, sampled in connection with sensitization to the hapten diphenylcyclopropenone (DPC). The rearrangement joins TRBV18 to TRBJ2-1; TRBD2 is a possible D gene (5 bases). This receptor was identified in a woman aged 45-59 years with alopecia areata. Some clones in this sample may be carry-over from other donors' samples. In nucleotides, the CDR3 is TGTGCCAGCTCACCACCTTCGGCGGGCTCCTACAATGAGCAGTTCTTC. Amino acid sequence: CASSPPSAGSYNEQFF.